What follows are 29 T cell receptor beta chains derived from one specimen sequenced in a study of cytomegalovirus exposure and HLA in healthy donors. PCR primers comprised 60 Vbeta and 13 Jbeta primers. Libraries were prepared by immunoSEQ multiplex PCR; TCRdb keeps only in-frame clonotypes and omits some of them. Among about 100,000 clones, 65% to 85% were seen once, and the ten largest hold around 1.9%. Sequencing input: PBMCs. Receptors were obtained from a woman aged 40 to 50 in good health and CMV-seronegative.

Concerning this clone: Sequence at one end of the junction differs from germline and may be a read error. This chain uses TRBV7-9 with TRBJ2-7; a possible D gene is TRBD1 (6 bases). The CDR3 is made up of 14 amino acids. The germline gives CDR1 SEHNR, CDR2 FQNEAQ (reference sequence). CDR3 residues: CSSSPRTAAYEQYF. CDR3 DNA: TGTTCCAGCAGCCCAAGGACAGCGGCCTACGAGCAGTACTTC.

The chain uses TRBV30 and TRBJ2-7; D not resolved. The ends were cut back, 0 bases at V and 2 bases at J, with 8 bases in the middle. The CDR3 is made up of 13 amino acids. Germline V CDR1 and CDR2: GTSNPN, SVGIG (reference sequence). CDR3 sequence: CAWSVSIAYEQYF. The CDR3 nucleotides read TGTGCCTGGAGTGTATCTATTGCCTACGAGCAGTACTTC.

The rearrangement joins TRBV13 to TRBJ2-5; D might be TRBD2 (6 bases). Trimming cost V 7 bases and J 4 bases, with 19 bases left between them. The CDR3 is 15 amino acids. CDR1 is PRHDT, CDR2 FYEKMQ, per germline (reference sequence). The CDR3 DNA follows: TGTGCCAGCAAACGATTCAGGGTCGGGGGAGAGACCCAGTACTTC. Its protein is CASKRFRVGGETQYF.

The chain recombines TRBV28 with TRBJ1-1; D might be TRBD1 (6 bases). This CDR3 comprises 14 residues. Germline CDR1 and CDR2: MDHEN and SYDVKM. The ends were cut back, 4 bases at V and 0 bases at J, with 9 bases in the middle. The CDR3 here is CASSSSGVNTEAFF. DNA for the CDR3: TGTGCCAGCAGTTCCTCAGGGGTGAACACTGAAGCTTTCTTT. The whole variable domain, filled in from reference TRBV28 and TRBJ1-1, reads DVKVTQSSRYLVKRTGEKVFLECVQDMDHENMFWYRQDPGLGLRLIYFSYDVKMKEKGDIPEGYSVSREKKERFSLILESASTNQTSMYLCASSSSGVNTEAFFGQGTRLTVV.

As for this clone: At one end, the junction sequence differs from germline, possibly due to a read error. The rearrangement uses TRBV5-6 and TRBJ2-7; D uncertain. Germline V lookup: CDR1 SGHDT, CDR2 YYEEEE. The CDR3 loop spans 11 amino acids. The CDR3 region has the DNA TGTGCCAGCAGCTTATCCGGAGCAAAGGTCTTC. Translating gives CASSLSGAKVF.

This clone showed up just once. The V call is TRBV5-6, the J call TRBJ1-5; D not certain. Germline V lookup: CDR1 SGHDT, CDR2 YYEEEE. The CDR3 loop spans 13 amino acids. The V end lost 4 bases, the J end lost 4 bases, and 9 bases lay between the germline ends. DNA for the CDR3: TGTGCCAGCAGCCCTGGGCCGAATCAGCCCCAGCATTTT. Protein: CASSPGPNQPQHF.

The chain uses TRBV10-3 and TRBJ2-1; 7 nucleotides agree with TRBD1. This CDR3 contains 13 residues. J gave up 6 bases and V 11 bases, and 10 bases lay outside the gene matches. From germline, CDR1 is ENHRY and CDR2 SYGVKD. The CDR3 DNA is TGTGCCGTGGGTAACAGGGGAAGCAATGAGCAGTTCTTC. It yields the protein CAVGNRGSNEQFF.

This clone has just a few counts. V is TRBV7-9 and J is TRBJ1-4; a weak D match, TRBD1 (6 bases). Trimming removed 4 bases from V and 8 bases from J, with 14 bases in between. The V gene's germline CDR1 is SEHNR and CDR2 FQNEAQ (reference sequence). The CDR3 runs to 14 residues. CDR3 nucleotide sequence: TGTGCCAGCAGCTCCCTCGGACAGTTCGAAAAACTGTTTTTT. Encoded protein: CASSSLGQFEKLFF. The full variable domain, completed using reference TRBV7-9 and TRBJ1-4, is DTGVSQNPRHKITKRGQNVTFRCDPISEHNRLYWYRQTLGQGPEFLTYFQNEAQLEKSRLLSDRFSAERPKGSFSTLEIQRTEQGDSAMYLCASSSLGQFEKLFFGSGTQLSVL.

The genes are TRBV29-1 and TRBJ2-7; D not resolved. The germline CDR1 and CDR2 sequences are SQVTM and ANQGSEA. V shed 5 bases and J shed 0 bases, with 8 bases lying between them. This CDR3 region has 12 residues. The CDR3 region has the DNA TGCAGCGTTCAGATAAGCTCCTACGAGCAGTACTTC. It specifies CSVQISSYEQYF.

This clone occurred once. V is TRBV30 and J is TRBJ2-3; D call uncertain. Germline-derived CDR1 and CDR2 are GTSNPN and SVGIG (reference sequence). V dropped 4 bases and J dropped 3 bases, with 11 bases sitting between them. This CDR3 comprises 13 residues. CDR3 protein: CAWNVLGTDTQYF. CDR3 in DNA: TGTGCCTGGAATGTTCTCGGGACAGATACGCAGTATTTT.

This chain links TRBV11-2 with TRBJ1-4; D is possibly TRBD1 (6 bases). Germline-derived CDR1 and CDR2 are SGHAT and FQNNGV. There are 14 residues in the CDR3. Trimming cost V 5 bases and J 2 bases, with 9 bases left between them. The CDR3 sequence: CASSGGWTNEKLFF. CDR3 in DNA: TGTGCCAGCAGCGGGGGCTGGACTAATGAAAAACTGTTTTTT.

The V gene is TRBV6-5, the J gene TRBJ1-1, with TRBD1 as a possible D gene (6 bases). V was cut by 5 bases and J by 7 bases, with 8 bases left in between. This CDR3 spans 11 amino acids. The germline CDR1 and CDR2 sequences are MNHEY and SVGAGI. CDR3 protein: CASSGTFEAFF. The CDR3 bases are TGTGCCAGCAGTGGGACATTTGAAGCTTTCTTT.

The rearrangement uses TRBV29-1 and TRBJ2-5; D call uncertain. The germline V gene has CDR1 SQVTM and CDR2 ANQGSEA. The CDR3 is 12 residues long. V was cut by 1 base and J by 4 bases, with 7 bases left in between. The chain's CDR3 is CSVEVVRETQYF. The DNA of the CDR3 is TGCAGCGTTGAAGTCGTCCGAGAGACCCAGTACTTC.

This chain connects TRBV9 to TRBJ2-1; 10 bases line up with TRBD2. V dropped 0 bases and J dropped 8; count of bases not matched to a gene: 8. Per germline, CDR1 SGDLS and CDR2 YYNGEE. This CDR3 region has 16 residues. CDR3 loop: CASSVGGLAGADEQFF. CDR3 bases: TGTGCCAGCAGCGTAGGGGGGCTAGCGGGAGCTGATGAGCAGTTCTTC. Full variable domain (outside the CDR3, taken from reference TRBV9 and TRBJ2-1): DSGVTQTPKHLITATGQRVTLRCSPRSGDLSVYWYQQSLDQGLQFLIQYYNGEERAKGNILERFSAQQFPDLHSELNLSSLELGDSALYFCASSVGGLAGADEQFFGPGTRLTVL.

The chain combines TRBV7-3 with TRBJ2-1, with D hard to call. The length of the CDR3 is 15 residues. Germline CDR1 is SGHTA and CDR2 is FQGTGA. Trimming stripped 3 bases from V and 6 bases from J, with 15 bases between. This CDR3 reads CASSLNPGHPNEQFF. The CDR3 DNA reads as TGTGCCAGCAGCTTGAATCCGGGTCACCCCAATGAGCAGTTCTTC.

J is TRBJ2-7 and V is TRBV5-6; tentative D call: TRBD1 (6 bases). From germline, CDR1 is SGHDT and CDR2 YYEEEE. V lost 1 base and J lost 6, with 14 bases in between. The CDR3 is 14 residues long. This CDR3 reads CASSLPGEIAEQYF. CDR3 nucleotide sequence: TGTGCCAGCAGCTTGCCAGGGGAAATTGCCGAGCAGTACTTC.

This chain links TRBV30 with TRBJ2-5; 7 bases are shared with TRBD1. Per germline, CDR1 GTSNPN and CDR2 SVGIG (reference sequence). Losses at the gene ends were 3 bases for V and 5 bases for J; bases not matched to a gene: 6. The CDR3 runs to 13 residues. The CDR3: CAWSGTRGETQYF. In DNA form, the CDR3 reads TGTGCCTGGAGCGGGACCAGGGGGGAGACCCAGTACTTC.

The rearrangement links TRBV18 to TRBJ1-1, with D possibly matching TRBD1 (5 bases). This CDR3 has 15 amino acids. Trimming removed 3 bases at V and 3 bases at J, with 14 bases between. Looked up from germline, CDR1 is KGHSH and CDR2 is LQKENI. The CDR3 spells CASSPGIRGDTEAFF. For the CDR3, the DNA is TGTGCCAGCTCACCGGGAATAAGGGGCGACACTGAAGCTTTCTTT.

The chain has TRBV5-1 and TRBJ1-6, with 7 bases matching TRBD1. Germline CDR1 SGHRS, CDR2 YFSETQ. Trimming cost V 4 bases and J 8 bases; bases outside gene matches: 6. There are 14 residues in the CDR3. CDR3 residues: CASSPGQIDSPLHF. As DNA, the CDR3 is TGCGCCAGCAGCCCGGGACAGATTGATTCACCCCTCCACTTT.

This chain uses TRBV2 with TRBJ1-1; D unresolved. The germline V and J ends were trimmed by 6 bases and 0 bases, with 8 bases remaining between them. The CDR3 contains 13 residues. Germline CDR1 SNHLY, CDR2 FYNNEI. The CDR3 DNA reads TGTGCCAGCAGGACACATATGAACACTGAAGCTTTCTTT. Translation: CASRTHMNTEAFF. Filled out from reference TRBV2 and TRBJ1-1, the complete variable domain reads EPEVTQTPSHQVTQMGQEVILRCVPISNHLYFYWYRQILGQKVEFLVSFYNNEISEKSEIFDDQFSVERPDGSNFTLKIRSTKLEDSAMYFCASRTHMNTEAFFGQGTRLTVV.

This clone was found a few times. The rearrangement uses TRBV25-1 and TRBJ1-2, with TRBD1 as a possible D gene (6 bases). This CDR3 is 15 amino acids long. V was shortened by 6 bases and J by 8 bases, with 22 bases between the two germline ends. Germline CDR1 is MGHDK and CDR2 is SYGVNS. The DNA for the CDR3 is TGTGCCAGCAGAGAGTGGGGAAAGACAGGATGGGGCTACACCTTC. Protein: CASREWGKTGWGYTF.

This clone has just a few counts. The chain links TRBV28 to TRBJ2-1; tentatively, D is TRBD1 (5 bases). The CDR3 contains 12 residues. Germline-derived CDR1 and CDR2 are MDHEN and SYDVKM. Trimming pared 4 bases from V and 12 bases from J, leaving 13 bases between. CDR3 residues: CASSSALQGQFF. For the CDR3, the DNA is TGTGCCAGCAGTTCGGCCCTCCAGGGGCAGTTCTTC.

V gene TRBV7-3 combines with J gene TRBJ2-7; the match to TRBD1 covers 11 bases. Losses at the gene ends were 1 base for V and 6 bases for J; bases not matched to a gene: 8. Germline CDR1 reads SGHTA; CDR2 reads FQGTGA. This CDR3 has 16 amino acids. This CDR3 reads CASSLIIGQGAGEQYF. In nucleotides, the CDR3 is TGTGCCAGCAGCTTAATTATCGGACAGGGGGCCGGCGAGCAGTACTTC.

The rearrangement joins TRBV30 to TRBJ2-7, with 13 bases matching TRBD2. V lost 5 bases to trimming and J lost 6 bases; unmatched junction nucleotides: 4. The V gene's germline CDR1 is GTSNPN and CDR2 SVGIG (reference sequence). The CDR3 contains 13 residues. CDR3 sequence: CAWAWTSGGEQYF. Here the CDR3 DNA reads TGTGCCTGGGCTTGGACTAGCGGGGGCGAGCAGTACTTC.

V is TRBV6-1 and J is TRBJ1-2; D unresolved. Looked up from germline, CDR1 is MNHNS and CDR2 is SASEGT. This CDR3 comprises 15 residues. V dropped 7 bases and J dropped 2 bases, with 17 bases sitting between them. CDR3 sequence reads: CASTSHRRSNYGYTF. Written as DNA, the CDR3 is TGTGCCAGCACCTCTCATAGGAGGTCGAACTATGGCTACACCTTC.

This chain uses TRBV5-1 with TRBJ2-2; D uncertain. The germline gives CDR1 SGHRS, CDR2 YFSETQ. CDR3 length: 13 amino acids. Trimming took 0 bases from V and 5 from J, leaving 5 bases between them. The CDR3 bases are TGCGCCAGCAGCTTGGGAGGAACCGGGGAGCTGTTTTTT. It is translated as CASSLGGTGELFF.

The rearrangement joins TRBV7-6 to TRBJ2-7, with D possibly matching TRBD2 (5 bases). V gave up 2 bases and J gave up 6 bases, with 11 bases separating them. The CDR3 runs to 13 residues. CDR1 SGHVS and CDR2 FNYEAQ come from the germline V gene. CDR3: CASSLQLAGEQYF. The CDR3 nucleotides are TGTGCCAGCAGCTTACAGCTAGCTGGCGAGCAGTACTTC.

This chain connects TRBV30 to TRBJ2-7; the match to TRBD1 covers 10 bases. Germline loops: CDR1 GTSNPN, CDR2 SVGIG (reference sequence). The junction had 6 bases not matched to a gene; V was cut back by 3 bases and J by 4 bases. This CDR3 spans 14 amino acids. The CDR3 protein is CAWSRQGALYEQYF. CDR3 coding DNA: TGTGCCTGGAGCCGACAGGGGGCCCTTTACGAGCAGTACTTC.

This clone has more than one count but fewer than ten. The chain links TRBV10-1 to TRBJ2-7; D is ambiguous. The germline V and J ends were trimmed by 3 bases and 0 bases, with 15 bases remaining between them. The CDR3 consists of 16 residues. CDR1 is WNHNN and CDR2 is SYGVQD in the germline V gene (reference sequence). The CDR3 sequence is CASSDSRNINSYEQYF. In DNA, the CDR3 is TGCGCCAGCAGTGATTCCAGAAATATAAACTCCTACGAGCAGTACTTC.